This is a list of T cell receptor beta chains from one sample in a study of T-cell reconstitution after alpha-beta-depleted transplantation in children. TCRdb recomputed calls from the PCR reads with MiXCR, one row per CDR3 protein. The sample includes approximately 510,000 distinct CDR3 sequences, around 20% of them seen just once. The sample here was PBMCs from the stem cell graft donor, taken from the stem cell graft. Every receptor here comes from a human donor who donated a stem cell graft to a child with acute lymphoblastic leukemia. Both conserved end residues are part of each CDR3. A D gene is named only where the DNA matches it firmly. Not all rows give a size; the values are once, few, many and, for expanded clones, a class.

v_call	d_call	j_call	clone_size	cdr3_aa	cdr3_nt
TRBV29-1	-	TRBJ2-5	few	CSVELGIGGETQYF	TGCAGCGTTGAACTGGGTATTGGGGGAGAGACCCAGTACTTC
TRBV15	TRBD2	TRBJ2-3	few	CATSRDSRLADKTDTQYF	TGTGCCACCAGCAGAGATTCACGACTAGCGGATAAAACAGATACGCAGTATTTT
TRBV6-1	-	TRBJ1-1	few	CASSEDRDWYTEAFF	TGTGCCAGCAGTGAAGACCGGGATTGGTACACTGAAGCTTTCTTT
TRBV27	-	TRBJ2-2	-	CASSSLQGSTGELFF	TGTGCCAGCAGTTCCTTACAGGGTTCAACCGGGGAGCTGTTTTTT
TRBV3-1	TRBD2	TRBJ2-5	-	CASSQGPSGRRPETQYF	TGTGCCAGCAGCCAAGGTCCTAGCGGGAGGCGGCCAGAGACCCAGTACTTC
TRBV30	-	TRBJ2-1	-	CAWSPGNEQFF	TGTGCCTGGAGTCCAGGCAATGAGCAGTTCTTC
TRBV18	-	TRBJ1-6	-	CASSPQEHNSPLHF	TGTGCCAGCTCACCACAGGAACATAATTCACCCCTCCACTTT
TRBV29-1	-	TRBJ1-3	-	CSVVGAGASGNTIYF	TGCAGCGTTGTTGGAGCAGGGGCGAGTGGAAACACCATATATTTT
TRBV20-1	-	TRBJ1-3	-	CSASLRDSGNTIYF	TGCAGTGCTAGTCTCCGGGACTCTGGAAACACCATATATTTT
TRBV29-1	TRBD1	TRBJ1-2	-	CSARDRDAFGYTF	TGCAGCGCCAGGGACAGGGACGCCTTTGGCTACACCTTC
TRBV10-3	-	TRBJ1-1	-	CAISESSGLNTEAFF	TGTGCCATCAGTGAGTCCTCGGGCTTGAACACTGAAGCTTTCTTT
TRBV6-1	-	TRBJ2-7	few	CASSEFWSSYEQYF	TGTGCCAGCAGTGAATTCTGGAGTTCCTACGAGCAGTACTTC
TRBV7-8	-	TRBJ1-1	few	CASSAGGRVEAFF	TGTGCCAGCAGCGCCGGGGGGAGAGTTGAAGCTTTCTTT
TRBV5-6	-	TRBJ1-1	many	CASSSAGDEAFF	TGTGCCAGCAGCTCAGCCGGAGATGAAGCTTTCTTT
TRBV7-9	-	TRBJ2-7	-	CASSLGTERVYEQYF	TGTGCCAGCAGCTTAGGGACAGAGAGAGTCTACGAGCAGTACTTC
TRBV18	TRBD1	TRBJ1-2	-	CASSPYVSPGQRPNYGYTF	TGTGCCAGCTCACCCTACGTGTCTCCGGGACAGCGTCCTAACTATGGCTACACCTTC
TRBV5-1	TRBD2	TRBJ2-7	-	CASSLAASGSPSYEQYF	TGCGCCAGCAGCTTGGCGGCTAGCGGGAGCCCCTCCTACGAGCAGTACTTC
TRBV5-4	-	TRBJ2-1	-	CASSLEGRGTEQFF	TGTGCCAGCAGCTTGGAGGGTCGGGGAACTGAGCAGTTCTTC
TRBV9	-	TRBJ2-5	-	CASSVASERRFGEETQYF	TGTGCCAGCAGCGTAGCTAGCGAGAGACGCTTCGGGGAAGAGACCCAGTACTTC
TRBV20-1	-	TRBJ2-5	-	CSARDPRKGETQYF	TGCAGTGCTAGAGATCCGAGGAAGGGAGAGACCCAGTACTTC
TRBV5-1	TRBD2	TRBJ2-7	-	CASSLGKTSASSYEQYF	TGCGCCAGCAGCTTGGGGAAGACTAGCGCAAGCTCCTACGAGCAGTACTTC
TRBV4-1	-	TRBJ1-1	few	CASTTQGGRNTEAFF	TGCGCCAGCACCACACAGGGTGGGAGAAACACTGAAGCTTTCTTT